The present T cell receptor (beta chain) was sequenced within a study of T cells in Graves' hyperthyroidism and ophthalmopathy. The study, taken as a whole, reports: In the blood, most expanded thyroid clonotypes above 0.001 appeared as well.

Germline CDR1 and CDR2: SEHNR and FQNEAQ (reference sequence). V was shortened by 4 bases and J by 9 bases, with 13 bases between the two germline ends. The CDR3 is 14 amino acids. RNA transcripts provided the source from which TCR beta CDR3 regions were amplified. When the TCR CDR3 underwent first-round RT-PCR, the HTBI primer set was used. TCRdb fed the multiplex PCR reads into MiXCR, producing one record per CDR3 protein. The sample consists of 540,000 or so distinct CDR3 sequences, approximately 44% of them appearing once. The table lists this clonotype with a few counts. The antigen is not known. A much larger clone sits a single nucleotide away, making a read error possible.

Sequencing was carried out using peripheral blood or thyroid tissue (not recorded which). The rearrangement uses TRBV7-9 and TRBJ1-6; unclear D gene. The TCR comes from an adult woman with Graves' disease, either hyperthyroidism or ophthalmopathy (not recorded which). CDR3 loop: CASSSGLHSSPLHF. CDR3 sequence (DNA): TGTGCCAGCAGCTCCGGACTTCATAGTTCACCCCTCCACTTT.